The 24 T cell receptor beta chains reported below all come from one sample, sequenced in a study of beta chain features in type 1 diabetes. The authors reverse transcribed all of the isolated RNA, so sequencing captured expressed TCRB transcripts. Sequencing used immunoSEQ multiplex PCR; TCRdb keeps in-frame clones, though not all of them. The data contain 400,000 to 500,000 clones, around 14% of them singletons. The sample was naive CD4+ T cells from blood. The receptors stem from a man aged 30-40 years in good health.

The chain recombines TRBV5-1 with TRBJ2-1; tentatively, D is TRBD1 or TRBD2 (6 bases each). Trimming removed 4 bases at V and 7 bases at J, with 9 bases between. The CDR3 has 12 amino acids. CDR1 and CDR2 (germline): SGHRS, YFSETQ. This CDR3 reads CASSRGPNEQFF. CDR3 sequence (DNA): TGCGCCAGCAGCCGGGGGCCGAATGAGCAGTTCTTC.

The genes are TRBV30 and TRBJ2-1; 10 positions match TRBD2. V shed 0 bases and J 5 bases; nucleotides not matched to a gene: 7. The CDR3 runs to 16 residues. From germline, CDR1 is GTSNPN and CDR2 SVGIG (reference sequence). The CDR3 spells CAWSVPAGGKNNEQFF. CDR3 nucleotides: TGTGCCTGGAGTGTACCAGCGGGAGGGAAAAACAATGAGCAGTTCTTC.

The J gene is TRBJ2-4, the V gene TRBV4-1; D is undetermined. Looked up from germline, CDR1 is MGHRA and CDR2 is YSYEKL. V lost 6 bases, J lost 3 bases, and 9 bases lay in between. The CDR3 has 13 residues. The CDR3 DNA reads TGCGCCAGCAGAGACCGTGTCAAAAACATTCAGTACTTC. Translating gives CASRDRVKNIQYF.

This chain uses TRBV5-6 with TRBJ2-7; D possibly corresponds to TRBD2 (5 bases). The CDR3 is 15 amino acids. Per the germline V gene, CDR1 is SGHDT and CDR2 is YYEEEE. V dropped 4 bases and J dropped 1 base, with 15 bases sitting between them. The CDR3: CASSTLVASSYEQYF. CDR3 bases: TGTGCCAGCAGCACACTAGTCGCCTCATCCTACGAGCAGTACTTC.

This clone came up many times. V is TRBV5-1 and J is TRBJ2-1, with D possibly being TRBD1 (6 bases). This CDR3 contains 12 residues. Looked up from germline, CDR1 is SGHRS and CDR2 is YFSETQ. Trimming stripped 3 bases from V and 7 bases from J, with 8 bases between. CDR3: CASSSGQNEQFF. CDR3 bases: TGCGCCAGCAGCTCTGGACAGAATGAGCAGTTCTTC.

CDR3 sequence (DNA): TGTGCCAGCAGTTTAAACGTGCGGAATGAGCAGTTCTTC. It yields the protein CASSLNVRNEQFF. This chain joins TRBV27 and TRBJ2-1; D is ambiguous. Deletions cut 2 bases from V and 7 bases from J, with 9 bases between. From germline, CDR1 is MNHEY and CDR2 SMNVEV (reference sequence). The CDR3 loop spans 13 amino acids.

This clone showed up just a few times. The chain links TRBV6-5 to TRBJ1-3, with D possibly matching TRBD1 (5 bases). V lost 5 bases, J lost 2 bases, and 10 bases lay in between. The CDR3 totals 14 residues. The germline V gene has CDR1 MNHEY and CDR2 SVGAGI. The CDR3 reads CASSTGFAGNTIYF. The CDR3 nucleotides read TGTGCCAGCAGTACAGGTTTCGCTGGAAACACCATATATTTT.

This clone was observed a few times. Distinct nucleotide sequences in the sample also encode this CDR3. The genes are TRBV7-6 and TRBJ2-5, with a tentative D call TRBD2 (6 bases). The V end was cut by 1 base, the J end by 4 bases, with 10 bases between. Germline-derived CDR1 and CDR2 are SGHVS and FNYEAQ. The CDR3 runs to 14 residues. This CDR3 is CASSLVGGGETQYF. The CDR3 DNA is TGTGCCAGCAGCTTAGTCGGGGGAGGAGAGACCCAGTACTTC.

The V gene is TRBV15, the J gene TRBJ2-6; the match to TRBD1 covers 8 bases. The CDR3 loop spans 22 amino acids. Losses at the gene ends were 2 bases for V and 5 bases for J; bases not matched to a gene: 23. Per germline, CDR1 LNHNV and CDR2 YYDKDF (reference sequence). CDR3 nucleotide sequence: TGTGCCACCAGCAGACAAGTAGGGCAGGGGGCTCCCTGGGGCCAACGGGCCAACGTCCTGACTTTC. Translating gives CATSRQVGQGAPWGQRANVLTF.

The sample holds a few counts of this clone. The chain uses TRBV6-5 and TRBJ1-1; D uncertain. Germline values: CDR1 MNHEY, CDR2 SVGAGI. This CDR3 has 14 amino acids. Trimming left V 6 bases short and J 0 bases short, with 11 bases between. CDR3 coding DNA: TGTGCCAGCAGGACTAGCAATATGAACACTGAAGCTTTCTTT. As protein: CASRTSNMNTEAFF.

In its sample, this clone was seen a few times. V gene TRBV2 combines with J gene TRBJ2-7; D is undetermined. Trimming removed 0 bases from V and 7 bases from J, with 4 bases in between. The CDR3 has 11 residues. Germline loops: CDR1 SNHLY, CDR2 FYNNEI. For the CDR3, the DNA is TGTGCCAGCAGTGAAGCGTCGGAGCAGTACTTC. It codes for CASSEASEQYF. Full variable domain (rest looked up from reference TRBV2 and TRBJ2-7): EPEVTQTPSHQVTQMGQEVILRCVPISNHLYFYWYRQILGQKVEFLVSFYNNEISEKSEIFDDQFSVERPDGSNFTLKIRSTKLEDSAMYFCASSEASEQYFGPGTRLTVT.

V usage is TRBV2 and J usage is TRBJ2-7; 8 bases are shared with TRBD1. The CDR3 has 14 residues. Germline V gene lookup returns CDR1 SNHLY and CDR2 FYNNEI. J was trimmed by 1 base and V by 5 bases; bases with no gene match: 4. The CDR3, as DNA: TGTGCCAGCAGTAGGACAGGGTCTTCCTACGAGCAGTACGTC. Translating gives CASSRTGSSYEQYV.

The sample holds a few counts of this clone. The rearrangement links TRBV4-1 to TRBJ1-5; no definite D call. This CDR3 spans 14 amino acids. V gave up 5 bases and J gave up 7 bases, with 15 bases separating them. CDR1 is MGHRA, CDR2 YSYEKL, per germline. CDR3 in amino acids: CASSSRVGNQPQHF. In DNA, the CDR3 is TGCGCCAGCAGCTCTCGCGTTGGGAACCAGCCCCAGCATTTT.

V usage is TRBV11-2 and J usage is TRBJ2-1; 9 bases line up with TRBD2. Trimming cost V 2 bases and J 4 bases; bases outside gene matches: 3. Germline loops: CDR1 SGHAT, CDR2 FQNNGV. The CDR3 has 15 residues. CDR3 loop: CASSLIAGVYNEQFF. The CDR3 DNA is TGTGCCAGCAGCTTAATAGCGGGAGTGTACAATGAGCAGTTCTTC.

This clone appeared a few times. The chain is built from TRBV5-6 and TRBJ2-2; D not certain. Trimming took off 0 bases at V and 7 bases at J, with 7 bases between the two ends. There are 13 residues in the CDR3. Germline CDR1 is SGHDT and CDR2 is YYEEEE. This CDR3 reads CASSLAVVGELFF. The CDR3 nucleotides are TGTGCCAGCAGCTTGGCAGTTGTCGGGGAGCTGTTTTTT.

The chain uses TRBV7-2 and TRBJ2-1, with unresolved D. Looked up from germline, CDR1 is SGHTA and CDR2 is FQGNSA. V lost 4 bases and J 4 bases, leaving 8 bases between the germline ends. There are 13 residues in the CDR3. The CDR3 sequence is CASSSDSYNEQFF. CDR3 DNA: TGTGCCAGCAGCTCCGACTCATACAATGAGCAGTTCTTC.

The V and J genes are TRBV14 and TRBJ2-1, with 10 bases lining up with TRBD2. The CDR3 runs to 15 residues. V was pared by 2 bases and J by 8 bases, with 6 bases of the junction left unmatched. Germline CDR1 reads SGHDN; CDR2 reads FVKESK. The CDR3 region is CASSQLGTSADEQFF. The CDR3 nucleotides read TGTGCCAGCAGCCAACTGGGGACTAGCGCAGATGAGCAGTTCTTC.

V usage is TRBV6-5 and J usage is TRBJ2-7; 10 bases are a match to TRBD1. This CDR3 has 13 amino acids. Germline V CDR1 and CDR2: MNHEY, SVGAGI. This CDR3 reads CASSPAGTGVRHV. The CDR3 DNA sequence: TGTGCCAGCAGTCCAGCAGGGACAGGGGTCCGGCACGTC.

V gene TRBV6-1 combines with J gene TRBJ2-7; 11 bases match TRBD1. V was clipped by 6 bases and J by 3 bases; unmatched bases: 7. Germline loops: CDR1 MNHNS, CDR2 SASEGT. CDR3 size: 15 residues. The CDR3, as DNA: TGTGCCAGCAGGATGGGGACAGGGGGTAACTACGAGCAGTACTTC. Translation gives CASRMGTGGNYEQYF.

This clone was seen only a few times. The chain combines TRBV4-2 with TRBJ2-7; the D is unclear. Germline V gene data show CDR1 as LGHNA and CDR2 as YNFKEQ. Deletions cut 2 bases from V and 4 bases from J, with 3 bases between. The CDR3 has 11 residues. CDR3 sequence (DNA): TGTGCCAGCAGCCAACATTACGAGCAGTACGTC. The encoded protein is CASSQHYEQYV.

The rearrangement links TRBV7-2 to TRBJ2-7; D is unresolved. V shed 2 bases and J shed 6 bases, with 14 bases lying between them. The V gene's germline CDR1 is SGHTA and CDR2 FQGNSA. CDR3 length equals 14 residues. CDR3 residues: CASSLNGPPAEQYF. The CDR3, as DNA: TGTGCCAGCAGCTTAAACGGTCCACCTGCCGAGCAGTACTTC.

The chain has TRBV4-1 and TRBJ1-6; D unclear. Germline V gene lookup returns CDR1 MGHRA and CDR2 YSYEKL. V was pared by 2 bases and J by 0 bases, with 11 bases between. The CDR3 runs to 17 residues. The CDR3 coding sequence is TGCGCCAGCAGCCAACAGGCAGCCGGCTCCTATAATTCACCCCTCCACTTT. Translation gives CASSQQAAGSYNSPLHF.

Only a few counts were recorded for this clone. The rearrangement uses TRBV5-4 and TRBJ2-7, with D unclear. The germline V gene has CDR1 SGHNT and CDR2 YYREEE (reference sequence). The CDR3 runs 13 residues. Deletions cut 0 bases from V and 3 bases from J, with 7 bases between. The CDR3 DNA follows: TGTGCCAGCAGCTTGGCCAAGGACTACGAGCAGTACTTC. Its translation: CASSLAKDYEQYF.

CDR3 loop: CASQSGTRNTGELFF. The CDR3 bases are TGTGCTAGTCAGTCCGGGACTAGGAACACCGGGGAGCTGTTTTTT. This chain uses TRBV12-5 with TRBJ2-2, with 8 bases fitting TRBD2. CDR1 is LGHNT, CDR2 FRNRAP, per germline. The CDR3 contains 15 residues. With V trimmed by 8 bases and J by 1 base, 6 bases remained unmatched.